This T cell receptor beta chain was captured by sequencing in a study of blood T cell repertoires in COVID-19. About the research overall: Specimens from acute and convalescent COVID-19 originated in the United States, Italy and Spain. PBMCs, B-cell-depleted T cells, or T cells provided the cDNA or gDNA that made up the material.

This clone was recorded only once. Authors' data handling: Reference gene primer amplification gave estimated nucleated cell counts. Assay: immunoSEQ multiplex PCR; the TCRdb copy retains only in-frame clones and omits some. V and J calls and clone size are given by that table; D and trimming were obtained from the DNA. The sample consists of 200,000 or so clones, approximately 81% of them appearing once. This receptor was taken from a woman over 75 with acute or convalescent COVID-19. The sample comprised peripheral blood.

Here the CDR3 DNA reads TGCGCCAGCAGCTCCGGACAGGGCTATGGCTACACCTTC. Residues: CASSSGQGYGYTF. The chain joins TRBV5-1 to TRBJ1-2; 8 bases are shared with TRBD1. The V gene's germline CDR1 is SGHRS and CDR2 YFSETQ. J gave up 4 bases and V 3 bases, and 2 bases lay outside the gene matches. The CDR3 extends over 13 amino acids.